The 10 T cell receptor beta chains below were found in one sample sequenced in a study of blood T cells in healthy people across ages. Through a sample-barcoded 5' primer and a J-beta primer mix, a second PCR was run for roughly 7 to 12 cycles. Using its own MiXCR run on the 5' RACE reads, TCRdb lists one record per CDR3 protein. Among 700,000 or so distinct CDR3 sequences listed, 20% to 25% were seen once. Sequences were obtained from blood. These receptors originate from a man aged 70-80 years in good health.

This clonotype turned up a few times. The rearrangement joins TRBV20-1 to TRBJ2-5; D is possibly TRBD1 or TRBD2 (5 bases each). The CDR3 covers 15 residues. V was clipped by 2 bases and J by 5 bases, with 18 bases between them. The V gene's germline CDR1 is DFQATT and CDR2 SNEGSKA (reference sequence). In nucleotides, the CDR3 is TGCAGTGCTAGAAGGTCGGGACCCTCGGAGGAGACCCAGTACTTC. It specifies CSARRSGPSEETQYF.

V is TRBV20-1 and J is TRBJ2-7; TRBD1 aligns across 9 bases. Germline V gene data show CDR1 as DFQATT and CDR2 as SNEGSKA (reference sequence). The CDR3 loop spans 15 amino acids. Losses at the gene ends were 1 base for V and 7 bases for J; bases not matched to a gene: 11. The CDR3 DNA reads TGCAGTGCTAGAGGGCCGGGGACAGGGAGAGGAGAGCAGTACTTC. Its translation: CSARGPGTGRGEQYF.

The chain joins TRBV5-6 to TRBJ2-3; 8 nucleotides align to TRBD1. This CDR3 contains 15 residues. In germline, CDR1 is SGHDT, CDR2 YYEEEE. The V gene end was trimmed by 4 bases and the J gene end by 2 bases; junction bases not matched to a gene: 6. The CDR3 loop is CASSAPGQDTDTQYF. The CDR3 coding sequence is TGTGCCAGCAGCGCGCCGGGACAGGACACAGATACGCAGTATTTT. The whole variable domain, filled in from reference TRBV5-6 and TRBJ2-3, reads DAGVTQSPTHLIKTRGQQVTLRCSPKSGHDTVSWYQQALGQGPQFIFQYYEEEERQRGNFPDRFSGHQFPNYSSELNVNALLLGDSALYLCASSAPGQDTDTQYFGPGTRLTVL.

The chain uses TRBV27 and TRBJ1-5, with unresolved D. The length of the CDR3 is 13 residues. CDR1 is MNHEY and CDR2 is SMNVEV in the germline V gene (reference sequence). The V gene lost 6 bases and the J gene lost 6 bases, with 12 bases spanning the gap. The CDR3 reads CASSPSSGQPQHF. The CDR3, as DNA: TGTGCCAGCAGCCCTTCCTCGGGTCAGCCCCAGCATTTT.

In nucleotides, the CDR3 is TGTGCCAGCAGCTCAACGAGGGCCGAACATGAAAAACTGTTTTTT. It specifies CASSSTRAEHEKLFF. V usage is TRBV7-9 and J usage is TRBJ1-4; no reliable D call. Germline loops: CDR1 SEHNR, CDR2 FQNEAQ (reference sequence). The CDR3 length is 15 residues. The V gene lost 4 bases and the J gene lost 6 bases, with 15 bases spanning the gap.

The rearrangement uses TRBV2 and TRBJ2-5; 7 bases align to TRBD1. The trim removed 6 bases at V and 4 bases at J, leaving 8 bases unmatched. From germline, CDR1 is SNHLY and CDR2 FYNNEI. The CDR3 has 14 residues. As DNA, the CDR3 is TGTGCCAGCAGGGAGACAGGGATGGGAGAGACCCAGTACTTC. Amino acid sequence: CASRETGMGETQYF.

This clonotype was picked up a small number of times. The J gene is TRBJ1-2, the V gene TRBV20-1; D possibly corresponds to TRBD1 (5 bases). The V end was cut by 3 bases, the J end by 3 bases, with 11 bases between. The CDR3 sequence is 13 residues long. Per germline, CDR1 DFQATT and CDR2 SNEGSKA (reference sequence). The CDR3 region is CSASRAGHYGYTF. The CDR3 coding sequence is TGCAGTGCTAGTAGGGCAGGGCACTATGGCTACACCTTC.

This sequence joins TRBV14 and TRBJ1-5; a possible D gene is TRBD1 (5 bases). The CDR3 runs 14 residues. Trimming took off 4 bases at V and 7 bases at J, with 14 bases between the two ends. In germline, CDR1 is SGHDN, CDR2 FVKESK. This chain's CDR3 is CASSPAGSRQPQHF. The CDR3 DNA reads TGTGCCAGCAGCCCAGCAGGGTCTAGACAGCCCCAGCATTTT.

This clonotype has a count of ten or more. The J gene is TRBJ2-1, the V gene TRBV27, with no clear D. The CDR3 is 12 residues long. Per the germline V gene, CDR1 is MNHEY and CDR2 is SMNVEV (reference sequence). V gave up 2 bases and J gave up 12 bases, with 11 bases separating them. CDR3: CASSLKGMVQFF. For the CDR3, the DNA is TGTGCCAGCAGTTTAAAGGGAATGGTGCAGTTCTTC.

This chain joins TRBV11-2 and TRBJ2-5, with TRBD1 as a possible D gene (6 bases). The last part of the DNA fits TRBJ2-7 better; the J call may be wrong. Germline V gene sequence: CDR1 SGHAT, CDR2 FQNNGV. This CDR3 comprises 15 residues. This CDR3 is CASSLLPIQGSEQYF. CDR3 DNA sequence: TGTGCCAGCAGCTTACTCCCGATACAGGGTAGCGAGCAGTACTTC.